These 26 T cell receptor beta chains were all obtained from the same sample, sequenced in a study of early T cells in non-severe SARS-CoV-2 infection. TCRdb re-called the 5' RACE reads with MiXCR, one entry per CDR3 protein. The sample consists of about 43,000 distinct CDR3 sequences, approximately 10% of them appearing once. The specimen was whole blood. The source of these receptors is an adult who was a healthcare worker with PCR-confirmed SARS-CoV-2 infection or an uninfected control (not recorded which).

Only a few counts were recorded for this clonotype. The chain is built from TRBV6-5 and TRBJ1-1, with TRBD1 identical over 9 bases. The CDR3 consists of 14 residues. Germline V CDR1 and CDR2: MNHEY, SVGAGI. V lost 7 bases and J lost 3; bases outside the gene matches: 6. The CDR3 loop reads CASIRDRGDTEAFF. The CDR3 coding sequence is TGTGCCAGCATCAGAGACAGGGGGGACACTGAAGCTTTCTTT.

The genes are TRBV19 and TRBJ2-2; 7 bases fit TRBD2. This CDR3 comprises 16 residues. Per the germline V gene, CDR1 is LNHDA and CDR2 is SQIVND (reference sequence). The ends lost 3 bases at V and 3 bases at J; junction bases unmatched: 7. Here the CDR3 reads CASSIKAGRDTGELFF. DNA of the CDR3: TGTGCCAGTAGTATTAAGGCAGGGAGGGACACCGGGGAGCTGTTTTTT.

There are many counts of this clonotype. This chain uses TRBV5-6 with TRBJ1-4; tentative D call: TRBD1 (5 bases). Germline CDR1 and CDR2: SGHDT and YYEEEE. There are 14 residues in the CDR3. Trimming stripped 6 bases from V and 8 bases from J, with 17 bases between. This chain's CDR3 is CASTQGRRTEKLFF. The CDR3 nucleotides read TGTGCCAGCACCCAGGGACGGAGGACCGAAAAACTGTTTTTT.

The genes are TRBV9 and TRBJ2-1; 8 bases are shared with TRBD2. The CDR3 runs to 17 residues. Germline CDR1 SGDLS, CDR2 YYNGEE. The trim removed 0 bases at V and 3 bases at J, leaving 8 bases unmatched. The CDR3 DNA reads as TGTGCCAGCAGCGTAGAGGCGGGGGGACTAGACTACAATGAGCAGTTCTTC. It encodes CASSVEAGGLDYNEQFF.

This clonotype was found many times. V gene TRBV7-2 combines with J gene TRBJ1-1; D gene unclear. Germline values: CDR1 SGHTA, CDR2 FQGNSA. The CDR3 is 15 residues long. V was pared by 3 bases and J by 0 bases, with 11 bases between. The CDR3 spells CASSFPLPMNTEAFF. DNA for the CDR3: TGTGCCAGCAGCTTCCCCCTCCCGATGAACACTGAAGCTTTCTTT.

In its sample, this clonotype ranks as medium-sized. This sequence joins TRBV7-6 and TRBJ1-6; D is perhaps TRBD1 (5 bases). The CDR3 consists of 14 residues. Germline V lookup: CDR1 SGHVS, CDR2 FNYEAQ. V lost 2 bases and J 6 bases, leaving 8 bases between the germline ends. The chain's CDR3 is CASSLSGGNSPLHF. Here the CDR3 DNA reads TGTGCCAGCAGCTTAAGCGGGGGTAATTCACCCCTCCACTTT.

In its sample, this clonotype was seen many times. The V and J genes are TRBV6-1 and TRBJ2-1, with 7 bases identical to TRBD2. The germline V gene encodes CDR1 MNHNS and CDR2 SASEGT. The CDR3 is made up of 14 amino acids. V shed 1 base and J 5 bases; nucleotides not matched to a gene: 2. For the CDR3, the DNA is TGTGCCAGCAGTGAAGAGGCGGGGGACAATGAGCAGTTCTTC. Translated, it gives CASSEEAGDNEQFF.

V gene TRBV9 combines with J gene TRBJ2-2, with TRBD2 matching 8 bases. CDR1 is SGDLS, CDR2 YYNGEE, per germline. J lost 4 bases, V lost 0 bases, and 8 bases had no gene match. The CDR3 totals 17 residues. For the CDR3, the DNA is TGTGCCAGCAGCGTAGCCCCCGGGGGGGCAGGCACCGGGGAGCTGTTTTTT. It yields the protein CASSVAPGGAGTGELFF.

In this sample, this clonotype turned up many times. The chain joins TRBV9 to TRBJ2-7; D gene ambiguous. The CDR3 covers 15 residues. V lost 4 bases and J 2 bases, leaving 16 bases between the germline ends. Germline V gene lookup returns CDR1 SGDLS and CDR2 YYNGEE. CDR3 coding DNA: TGTGCCAGCAGCTCCAGAGATCGAGAACCCTACGAGCAGTACTTC. The encoded protein is CASSSRDREPYEQYF.

The chain is built from TRBV19 and TRBJ1-2; D unclear. Per germline, CDR1 LNHDA and CDR2 SQIVND (reference sequence). The length of the CDR3 is 16 residues. V gave up 4 bases and J gave up 4 bases, with 19 bases separating them. The CDR3 loop reads CASSKRTDLLRYGYTF. As DNA, the CDR3 is TGTGCCAGTAGTAAACGTACCGACCTTCTACGCTATGGCTACACCTTC.

This clonotype was recorded many times. The J gene is TRBJ2-1, the V gene TRBV30, with a tentative D call TRBD2 (5 bases). Trimming cost V 2 bases and J 4 bases, with 6 bases left between them. This CDR3 region has 12 residues. Germline CDR1 GTSNPN, CDR2 SVGIG (reference sequence). The CDR3 DNA sequence: TGTGCCTGGAGTTCGGGGTACAATGAGCAGTTCTTC. This sequence encodes CAWSSGYNEQFF.

This clonotype was observed many times. The rearrangement uses TRBV10-1 and TRBJ1-2, with TRBD1 as a possible D gene (6 bases). The CDR3 is 16 amino acids. V was cut by 11 bases and J by 0 bases, with 22 bases left in between. Germline assignment: CDR1 WNHNN and CDR2 SYGVQD (reference sequence). CDR3 in DNA: TGCGCCCCCGCTGGAGGGGGGGCGACTACTAACTATGGCTACACCTTC. Protein: CAPAGGGATTNYGYTF.

This clonotype was recorded at least ten times. The chain joins TRBV11-2 to TRBJ2-5; 12 bases match TRBD2. Germline values: CDR1 SGHAT, CDR2 FQNNGV. J lost 5 bases, V lost 2 bases, and 3 bases had no gene match. CDR3 length equals 15 residues. For the CDR3, the DNA is TGTGCCAGCAGCTTAAGACTAGCGGGGGTGGAGACCCAGTACTTC. This encodes CASSLRLAGVETQYF. The whole variable domain, filled in from reference TRBV11-2 and TRBJ2-5, reads EAGVAQSPRYKIIEKRQSVAFWCNPISGHATLYWYQQILGQGPKLLIQFQNNGVVDDSQLPKDRFSAERLKGVDSTLKIQPAKLEDSAVYLCASSLRLAGVETQYFGPGTRLLVL.

This clonotype occurred many times. CDR3 region: CASSVSPFGYEQYF. CDR3 nucleotide sequence: TGTGCCAGCAGTGTTTCCCCGTTTGGATACGAGCAGTACTTC. This sequence joins TRBV6-1 and TRBJ2-7; D is undetermined. Trimming stripped 4 bases from V and 4 bases from J, with 14 bases between. The CDR3 sequence is 14 residues long. The germline CDR1 and CDR2 sequences are MNHNS and SASEGT.

The table lists this clonotype with a few counts. The chain carries TRBV12-3 or TRBV12-4 and TRBJ1-1; 7 bases line up with TRBD1. The CDR3 covers 21 residues. Unmatched junction bases numbered 25, after V lost 6 bases and J lost 0 bases. The CDR3 region is CASRPSGTAIALRPMNTEAFF. CDR3 coding DNA: TGTGCCAGCAGGCCCTCCGGGACAGCGATCGCACTCCGTCCAATGAACACTGAAGCTTTCTTT.

This clonotype was seen ten or more times. The J gene is TRBJ1-6, the V gene TRBV12-3 or TRBV12-4, with 12 bases fitting TRBD1. This CDR3 region has 15 residues. After removal of 5 bases from V and 8 bases from J, the junction contained 4 bases not matched to a gene. The CDR3 DNA reads as TGTGCCAGCAGTGACGGGACAGGGGGCGATTCACCCCTCCACTTT. Amino acids: CASSDGTGGDSPLHF.

This clonotype was observed many times. The CDR3 coding sequence is TGTGCCAGCCGCCCATGGGGCCAAGGAGAGTCTGAAGCTTTCTTT. Translation gives CASRPWGQGESEAFF. The V gene is TRBV6-4, the J gene TRBJ1-1; D is perhaps TRBD1 (5 bases). V was cut by 8 bases and J by 6 bases, with 22 bases left in between. The CDR3 loop spans 15 amino acids. Per germline, CDR1 MRHNA and CDR2 SNTAGT.

This clonotype has a handful of counts. V usage is TRBV6-1 and J usage is TRBJ1-5; D is uncertain. Trimming removed 3 bases at V and 4 bases at J, with 10 bases between. There are 14 residues in the CDR3. Germline lookup yields CDR1 MNHNS and CDR2 SASEGT. The CDR3 loop is CASSDSRMNQPQHF. The CDR3 region has the DNA TGTGCCAGCAGTGATTCGAGGATGAATCAGCCCCAGCATTTT.

In its sample, this clonotype is medium-sized. The V call is TRBV20-1, the J call TRBJ2-3, with D possibly matching TRBD2 (7 bases). CDR3 length equals 15 residues. The V gene's germline CDR1 is DFQATT and CDR2 SNEGSKA (reference sequence). V was cut by 6 bases and J by 2 bases, with 18 bases left in between. CDR3 in DNA: TGCAGTGCAGAACGGGGGGCCGGGGCCACAGATACGCAGTATTTT. The encoded protein is CSAERGAGATDTQYF.

This clonotype was picked up many times. The V and J genes are TRBV7-2 and TRBJ2-3; 9 bases are shared with TRBD1. CDR1 and CDR2 from the germline V gene are SGHTA and FQGNSA. V shed 6 bases and J 6 bases; nucleotides not matched to a gene: 7. The CDR3 consists of 14 residues. The CDR3 sequence: CASSPDRGRDTQYF. In nucleotides, the CDR3 is TGTGCCAGCAGTCCGGACAGGGGAAGGGATACGCAGTATTTT.

This clonotype has at least ten counts. The chain carries TRBV27 and TRBJ2-7; D assignment may be TRBD1 or TRBD2 (5 bases each). This CDR3 has 13 residues. Trimming took 4 bases from V and 6 from J, leaving 13 bases between them. Per the germline V gene, CDR1 is MNHEY and CDR2 is SMNVEV (reference sequence). The CDR3 DNA reads as TGTGCCAGCAGTTGGGGGAGTATCGGCGAGCAGTACTTC. Protein product: CASSWGSIGEQYF.

This clonotype has more than one count but fewer than ten. The CDR3 protein is CASLDSAGANVLTF. CDR3 coding DNA: TGCGCCAGCCTAGACTCGGCTGGGGCCAACGTCCTGACTTTC. The J gene is TRBJ2-6, the V gene TRBV5-1, with D uncertain. The germline V gene encodes CDR1 SGHRS and CDR2 YFSETQ. V dropped 7 bases and J dropped 2 bases, with 10 bases sitting between them. The CDR3 covers 14 residues.

This clonotype was found many times. The V call is TRBV19, the J call TRBJ1-4; no definite D call. The V and J ends lost 1 base and 8 bases respectively, with 5 bases between them. Germline V gives CDR1 LNHDA, CDR2 SQIVND (reference sequence). This CDR3 spans 12 amino acids. In DNA form, the CDR3 reads TGTGCCAGTAGTATAGGTGACGAAAAACTGTTTTTT. Translating gives CASSIGDEKLFF.

This chain connects TRBV7-8 to TRBJ2-5; maybe TRBD1 (6 bases). This CDR3 contains 16 residues. CDR1 and CDR2 from the germline V gene are SGHVS and FQNEAQ. V lost 4 bases and J 5 bases, leaving 20 bases between the germline ends. CDR3 amino acids: CASSSAVTQGLETQYF. For the CDR3, the DNA is TGTGCCAGCAGCTCGGCAGTTACACAGGGCTTGGAGACCCAGTACTTC.

This clonotype was counted between two and nine times. The chain carries TRBV3-1 and TRBJ2-3, with D unclear. V was clipped by 0 bases and J by 2 bases, with 9 bases between them. The CDR3 covers 15 residues. Germline CDR1 LGHDT, CDR2 YNNKEL (reference sequence). CDR3: CASSQDEALTDTQYF. The CDR3 region has the DNA TGTGCCAGCAGCCAAGACGAGGCCCTCACAGATACGCAGTATTTT.

The chain is built from TRBV5-1 and TRBJ1-1, with TRBD1 matching 8 bases. Germline trimming cut 4 bases from V and 1 base from J; bases unmatched to any gene: 6. The V gene's germline CDR1 is SGHRS and CDR2 YFSETQ. The CDR3 runs 15 residues. CDR3 bases: TGCGCCAGCAGCAGTCAGGGGGCAGGGAACACTGAAGCTTTCTTT. As protein: CASSSQGAGNTEAFF.